A selection of T cell receptor beta chains follows, all from one sample in a study of cytomegalovirus exposure and HLA in healthy donors. The data were produced by immunoSEQ multiplex PCR, yet TCRdb's version contains in-frame clones alone and is incomplete. The sample yields fewer than 200,000 clones, roughly 82% seen once. The sequencing sample was made of PBMCs. Receptors were obtained from a girl aged 5-17 years in good health and CMV-seropositive. Both conserved end residues are part of each CDR3. A D gene is named only where the DNA matches it firmly. Where a row states a size, it is once, few, many or the class of an expanded clone; other rows omit it.

>TRBV12-5|14|-|TRBJ1-4|-
CASGRPPEYEKLFF
TGTGCTAGTGGGAGGCCGCCCGAATATGAAAAACTGTTTTTT
>TRBV5-1|12|-|TRBJ1-5|-
CASSLLGEPQHF
TGCGCCAGCAGCTTGTTAGGGGAGCCCCAGCATTTT
>TRBV7-2|15|-|TRBJ2-7|-
CASSLDGGSSYEQYF
TGTGCCAGCAGCTTAGACGGAGGAAGCTCCTACGAGCAGTACTTC
>TRBV6-4|16|TRBD1|TRBJ1-4|-
CASSDWTGGGSEKLFF
TGTGCCAGCAGTGACTGGACAGGGGGGGGGAGTGAAAAACTGTTTTTT
>TRBV6-6|16|TRBD2|TRBJ2-2|-
CASSYSASGPTGELFF
TGTGCCAGCAGTTACTCAGCTAGCGGGCCTACCGGGGAGCTGTTTTTT
>TRBV29-1|13|-|TRBJ1-1|-
CSVIRPSGTEAFF
TGCAGCGTAATCCGGCCAAGCGGAACTGAAGCTTTCTTT
>TRBV5-4|16|-|TRBJ2-5|-
CASSPTGTTGQETQYF
TGTGCCAGCAGTCCGACAGGCACCACTGGCCAAGAGACCCAGTACTTC
>TRBV7-3|13|-|TRBJ1-1|-
CASSSTGNTEAFF
TGTGCCAGCAGCTCGACAGGGAACACTGAAGCTTTCTTT
>TRBV6-1|14|-|TRBJ1-1|few
CASSVGREDTEAFF
TGTGCCAGCAGTGTGGGGCGCGAGGACACTGAAGCTTTCTTT
>TRBV6-5|15|-|TRBJ2-1|once
CASNQGGSLYNEQFF
TGTGCCAGCAACCAAGGAGGGAGTCTGTACAATGAGCAGTTCTTC
>TRBV7-2|19|TRBD2|TRBJ2-2|-
CASSPGFEASGGSTGELFF
TGTGCCAGCAGCCCCGGGTTTGAGGCGAGCGGGGGGTCCACCGGGGAGCTGTTTTTT
>TRBV5-1|13|-|TRBJ2-2|-
CASSLVGAGELFF
TGCGCCAGCAGCTTGGTAGGGGCCGGGGAGCTGTTTTTT
>TRBV4-3|17|-|TRBJ1-1|-
CASSQDVAISGDTEAFF
TGCGCCAGCAGCCAAGATGTAGCAATTAGTGGAGACACTGAAGCTTTCTTT
>TRBV10-1|13|-|TRBJ2-5|few
CASSESGAGTQYF
TGCGCCAGCAGTGAGAGTGGGGCCGGGACCCAGTACTTC
>TRBV5-1|15|TRBD1|TRBJ2-5|-
CASSDPGQGVETQYF
TGCGCCAGCAGCGATCCGGGACAGGGGGTCGAGACCCAGTACTTC
>TRBV14|16|TRBD2|TRBJ2-2|-
CASSQDTTSGSGELFF
TGTGCCAGCAGCCAAGATACGACTAGCGGGTCCGGGGAGCTGTTTTTT
>TRBV5-1|16|TRBD2|TRBJ2-3|-
CASRPLAGGSADTQYF
TGCGCCAGCAGGCCACTAGCGGGGGGTTCGGCAGATACGCAGTATTTT
>TRBV28|13|-|TRBJ2-7|-
CASSQSAPEAGYF
TGTGCCAGCAGCCAATCGGCTCCCGAAGCGGGGTACTTC
>TRBV20-1|10|-|TRBJ1-2|-
CSAREGSATF
TGCAGTGCTAGAGAAGGGAGCGCCACCTTC
>TRBV5-6|16|-|TRBJ1-1|-
CASSLPRTGSYTEAFF
TGTGCCAGCAGCCTCCCCCGGACGGGATCTTACACTGAAGCTTTCTTT
>TRBV7-8|13|-|TRBJ1-2|-
CASSLGTSRGYTF
TGTGCCAGCAGCCTAGGGACATCTCGAGGATACACCTTC
>TRBV28|15|-|TRBJ1-3|-
CASSFGGYSGNTIYF
TGTGCCAGCAGTTTCGGGGGTTATTCGGGAAACACCATATATTTT
>TRBV28|11|-|TRBJ1-1|-
CASTTGTEAFF
TGTGCCAGCACAACGGGCACTGAAGCTTTCTTT
>TRBV27|16|TRBD1|TRBJ1-1|-
CASSPRQGLTNTEAFF
TGTGCCAGCAGTCCACGACAGGGTTTGACGAACACTGAAGCTTTCTTT
>TRBV29-1|13|TRBD1|TRBJ2-7|-
CSVGDSFSYEQYF
TGCAGCGTTGGGGACAGCTTCTCCTACGAGCAGTACTTC
>TRBV5-1|15|-|TRBJ2-5|-
CASSLGQEPQETQYF
TGCGCCAGCAGCTTGGGACAGGAACCCCAAGAGACCCAGTACTTC
>TRBV28|14|-|TRBJ2-5|-
CASSPAGAEETQYF
TGTGCCAGCTCCCCAGCAGGGGCGGAAGAGACCCAGTACTTC
>TRBV4-1|18|TRBD1|TRBJ2-7|-
CASSLPIKSGTGTYEQYF
TGCGCCAGCAGCCTGCCAATAAAATCCGGGACAGGGACGTACGAGCAGTACTTC
>TRBV2|13|-|TRBJ1-1|-
CASSVTRVTEAFF
TGTGCCAGCAGTGTAACCAGGGTTACTGAAGCTTTCTTT
>TRBV28|16|-|TRBJ1-3|-
CASSLGPRNSGNTIYF
TGTGCCAGCAGTTTAGGGCCGAGAAACTCTGGAAACACCATATATTTT
>TRBV15|17|-|TRBJ1-1|-
CATSPGAPIEGNTEAFF
TGTGCCACCAGTCCGGGAGCGCCAATAGAAGGGAACACTGAAGCTTTCTTT
>TRBV7-9|15|-|TRBJ1-1|-
CASSLGSALNTEAFF
TGTGCCAGCAGCTTAGGTAGCGCCCTGAACACTGAAGCTTTCTTT
>TRBV5-1|15|-|TRBJ1-4|-
CASSFAAGTNEKLFF
TGCGCCAGCAGCTTCGCGGCTGGCACTAATGAAAAACTGTTTTTT
>TRBV7-8|13|-|TRBJ2-7|once
CASSTAGAYEQYF
TGTGCCAGCAGCACCGCAGGCGCCTACGAGCAGTACTTC
>TRBV5-1|16|TRBD1|TRBJ2-7|-
CASSLGGQGAFYEQYF
TGCGCCAGCAGCTTGGGCGGACAGGGGGCCTTCTACGAGCAGTACTTC
>TRBV30|13|TRBD2|TRBJ2-1|-
CACELASRNEQFF
TGTGCCTGTGAACTAGCGTCACGCAATGAGCAGTTCTTC
>TRBV21-1|15|-|TRBJ2-7|-
CASSKGRLAAYEQYF
TGTGCCAGCAGCAAAGGTCGGCTAGCGGCTTACGAGCAGTACTTC
>TRBV11-2|12|-|TRBJ2-5|-
CASSLPMETQYF
TGTGCCAGCAGCTTACCAATGGAGACCCAGTACTTC
>TRBV18|14|-|TRBJ1-2|-
CASSARGGNYGYTF
TGTGCCAGCTCAGCCCGGGGGGGGAACTATGGCTACACCTTC
>TRBV11-2|15|TRBD1|TRBJ1-2|once
CASSGGGTGSIGYTF
TGTGCCAGCAGCGGTGGCGGGACAGGGTCCATTGGCTACACCTTC
>TRBV4-1|17|TRBD1|TRBJ1-1|-
CASSRADLQGAGTEAFF
TGCGCCAGCAGCCGAGCCGACCTACAGGGGGCTGGGACTGAAGCTTTCTTT
>TRBV11-1|17|TRBD2|TRBJ2-3|few
CASSVPFGSGVTDTQYF
TGTGCCAGCAGCGTCCCTTTTGGGAGCGGGGTCACAGATACGCAGTATTTT
>TRBV2|13|-|TRBJ1-1|-
CASNPGENTEAFF
TGTGCCAGCAATCCCGGGGAGAACACTGAAGCTTTCTTT
>TRBV10-3|13|-|TRBJ1-1|-
CAISEGADTEAFF
TGTGCCATCAGTGAGGGGGCCGACACTGAAGCTTTCTTT
>TRBV29-1|14|TRBD1|TRBJ1-1|once
CSVGQGFMNTEAFF
TGCAGCGTTGGACAGGGATTCATGAACACTGAAGCTTTCTTT
>TRBV25-1|15|-|TRBJ1-4|-
CASSVQVGANEKLFF
TGTGCCAGCAGTGTACAGGTTGGGGCTAATGAAAAACTGTTTTTT
>TRBV27|15|TRBD2|TRBJ2-2|few
CASSPGLAGAGELFF
TGTGCCAGCAGCCCTGGACTAGCGGGAGCCGGGGAGCTGTTTTTT
>TRBV7-2|15|-|TRBJ2-5|-
CASSPTSRYQETQYF
TGTGCCAGCAGCCCAACTAGCCGGTACCAAGAGACCCAGTACTTC
>TRBV19|15|-|TRBJ2-1|few
CASSILDYSYNEQFF
TGTGCCAGTAGTATTCTTGACTATTCTTACAATGAGCAGTTCTTC
>TRBV6-5|15|-|TRBJ2-3|-
CASSYSGEITDTQYF
TGTGCCAGCAGTTACTCCGGAGAGATCACAGATACGCAGTATTTT
>TRBV19|15|TRBD1|TRBJ1-2|-
CASSSGQGLWYGYTF
TGTGCCAGTAGTTCTGGACAGGGTCTTTGGTATGGCTACACCTTC
>TRBV28|15|-|TRBJ2-3|-
CASSLSLAGTDTQYF
TGTGCCAGCAGTTTAAGCCTAGCCGGCACAGATACGCAGTATTTT
>TRBV5-1|15|TRBD1|TRBJ2-3|-
CASSQDRGGTDTQYF
TGCGCCAGCAGCCAGGACAGGGGGGGCACAGATACGCAGTATTTT
>TRBV30|13|-|TRBJ1-1|-
CAWSVLGDTEAFF
TGTGCCTGGAGTGTTCTGGGAGACACTGAAGCTTTCTTT
>TRBV28|14|TRBD1|TRBJ1-5|-
CASTPGGFNQPQHF
TGTGCCAGCACCCCAGGGGGGTTCAATCAGCCCCAGCATTTT
>TRBV5-1|14|TRBD1|TRBJ1-2|-
CASRSTGGWDGYTF
TGCGCCAGCAGGTCCACAGGGGGCTGGGATGGCTACACCTTC
>TRBV28|13|-|TRBJ1-1|-
CASSLRRGTEAFF
TGTGCCAGCAGTTTACGCAGGGGCACTGAAGCTTTCTTT
>TRBV28|12|TRBD1|TRBJ2-7|-
CASREQGGEQYF
TGTGCCAGCAGAGAACAGGGGGGCGAGCAGTACTTC
>TRBV4-3|16|-|TRBJ1-2|-
CASSQDQEGALGGYTF
TGCGCCAGCAGCCAAGATCAGGAAGGGGCGCTTGGGGGCTACACCTTC
>TRBV11-3|14|TRBD1|TRBJ2-5|-
CASSPGQGSETQYF
TGTGCCAGCAGCCCCGGACAGGGATCAGAGACCCAGTACTTC